This TCR beta chain was sequenced for a study of blood T cell repertoires in COVID-19. Study details: Researchers got acute and convalescent COVID-19 samples from the United States, Italy and Spain. From T cells, B-cell-depleted T cells, or PBMCs came the material, which was cDNA or gDNA.

How the authors handled the data: Scientists estimated how many nucleated cells there were by amplifying reference gene primers. This table comes from immunoSEQ multiplex PCR, and its TCRdb copy is limited to in-frame clones, with some not included. V, J and clone size are those of that table, while D and trimming were read from the DNA. The table has 210,000 or so clones, roughly 85% seen once. Germline CDR1 reads LNHDA; CDR2 reads SQIVND (reference sequence). Between the trimmed V and J ends, which lost 7 bases and 6 bases, there was a span of 21 bases. CDR3 length: 15 residues. Enrolled during active infection, Seattle patients were then followed longitudinally.

This chain uses TRBV19 with TRBJ1-2, with D tentatively TRBD1 (5 bases). The sequence derives from a man in his forties or fifties with COVID-19, enrolled during active disease. The source material was peripheral blood. The CDR3 nucleotides are TGTGCCAGTACTCTCGTCGCGGGAGGGGTACATGGCTACACCTTC. Protein product: CASTLVAGGVHGYTF.